This entry lists 17 T cell receptor beta chains sequenced from one sample in a study of cytomegalovirus exposure and HLA in healthy donors. Use of 60 Vbeta and 13 Jbeta primers characterized the PCR. The table came from immunoSEQ multiplex PCR; TCRdb's copy has only in-frame clones and leaves some out. Counted here are about 160,000 clones, 85% occurring once; the ten biggest clones make up 1%. The specimen was PBMCs. The receptor set was obtained from a boy younger than 10 in good health and CMV-seronegative.

In regard to this clone: The sample holds other DNA sequences that translate to the same CDR3. The gene calls are TRBV15 and TRBJ1-1; no clear D. The germline CDR1 and CDR2 sequences are LNHNV and YYDKDF (reference sequence). With 4 bases removed from V and 0 bases from J, the gap between germline ends came to 6 bases. CDR3 length equals 13 residues. The CDR3 region is CATSTGMNTEAFF. DNA for the CDR3: TGTGCCACCAGCACAGGAATGAACACTGAAGCTTTCTTT.

The chain couples TRBV7-2 to TRBJ2-7; 7 bases agree with TRBD1. The CDR3 is 14 residues long. Germline CDR1 is SGHTA and CDR2 is FQGNSA. Germline trimming cut 2 bases from V and 3 bases from J; bases unmatched to any gene: 4. The CDR3 bases are TGTGCCAGCAGCTTAAATCACAGGGGCTACGAGCAGTACTTC. Protein product: CASSLNHRGYEQYF.

The chain carries TRBV5-5 and TRBJ1-1; 9 bases match TRBD1. V was pared by 9 bases and J by 1 base, with 10 bases of the junction left unmatched. The germline gives CDR1 SGHKS, CDR2 YYEKEE (reference sequence). The CDR3 extends over 15 amino acids. The CDR3 loop is CATQMTGGKNTEAFF. The DNA for the CDR3 is TGTGCCACCCAGATGACAGGGGGGAAGAACACTGAAGCTTTCTTT.

The J gene is TRBJ2-1, the V gene TRBV4-2, with 7 bases lining up with TRBD2. V gave up 2 bases and J gave up 6 bases; unmatched junction bases: 22. Looked up from germline, CDR1 is LGHNA and CDR2 is YNFKEQ. The CDR3 is 20 residues long. The CDR3 loop is CASSQPRGGQWGGAPNEQFF. DNA of the CDR3: TGTGCCAGCAGCCAACCCCGCGGTGGCCAATGGGGGGGAGCCCCCAATGAGCAGTTCTTC.

This chain connects TRBV9 to TRBJ2-3; D may be TRBD2 (6 bases). The CDR3 contains 16 residues. V was shortened by 10 bases and J by 2 bases, with 23 bases between the two germline ends. CDR1 is SGDLS, CDR2 YYNGEE, per germline. This CDR3 reads CAGGYPTSPFTDTQYF. The CDR3 DNA is TGTGCCGGAGGTTATCCCACTAGCCCGTTCACAGATACGCAGTATTTT.

The rearrangement joins TRBV11-2 to TRBJ1-2; a possible D gene is TRBD1 (5 bases). CDR3 length: 12 amino acids. The ends were cut back, 5 bases at V and 5 bases at J, with 9 bases in the middle. Looked up from germline, CDR1 is SGHAT and CDR2 is FQNNGV. The chain's CDR3 is CASSGRDYGYTF. CDR3 DNA sequence: TGTGCCAGCAGCGGCAGGGATTATGGCTACACCTTC.

The chain carries TRBV6-1 and TRBJ1-5; perhaps TRBD1 as D (5 bases). V lost 0 bases and J 7 bases, leaving 10 bases between the germline ends. This CDR3 region has 14 residues. Germline CDR1 reads MNHNS; CDR2 reads SASEGT. This CDR3 is CASSEAGGGQPQHF. The CDR3 region has the DNA TGTGCCAGCAGTGAAGCGGGGGGAGGGCAGCCCCAGCATTTT.

J is TRBJ1-2 and V is TRBV9; 8 bases fit TRBD1. CDR1 is SGDLS, CDR2 YYNGEE, per germline. This CDR3 has 15 amino acids. The ends lost 0 bases at V and 3 bases at J; junction bases unmatched: 4. CDR3 loop: CASSVEQGVYYGYTF. In DNA form, the CDR3 reads TGTGCCAGCAGCGTAGAACAGGGGGTGTACTATGGCTACACCTTC. The full variable domain, with the rest looked up from reference TRBV9 and TRBJ1-2, is DSGVTQTPKHLITATGQRVTLRCSPRSGDLSVYWYQQSLDQGLQFLIQYYNGEERAKGNILERFSAQQFPDLHSELNLSSLELGDSALYFCASSVEQGVYYGYTFGSGTRLTVV.

This clone was detected once. This sequence joins TRBV6-5 and TRBJ1-1; D gene uncertain. Trimming shortened V by 2 bases and J by 1 base, and 11 bases separated the two germline ends. Germline CDR1 and CDR2: MNHEY and SVGAGI. The CDR3 totals 15 residues. The CDR3 reads CASSYLYSPNTEAFF. The CDR3, as DNA: TGTGCCAGCAGTTACCTTTACAGCCCGAACACTGAAGCTTTCTTT.

This sequence joins TRBV19 and TRBJ2-7; 8 bases fit TRBD1. Per germline, CDR1 LNHDA and CDR2 SQIVND (reference sequence). The junction had 5 bases not matched to a gene; V was cut back by 5 bases and J by 2 bases. The CDR3 is 14 amino acids. CDR3 in amino acids: CASSRTGGPYEQYF. The CDR3 DNA is TGTGCCAGTAGTCGAACAGGGGGTCCCTACGAGCAGTACTTC.

This sequence joins TRBV11-2 and TRBJ2-5; no definite D call. V lost 6 bases to trimming and J lost 2 bases, with 10 bases between them. The V gene's germline CDR1 is SGHAT and CDR2 FQNNGV. The CDR3 has 13 amino acids. CDR3 sequence: CASSPSPQETQYF. The DNA of the CDR3 is TGTGCCAGCAGTCCTAGTCCACAAGAGACCCAGTACTTC.

This chain links TRBV29-1 with TRBJ1-2; D remains unclear. Trimming removed 3 bases at V and 2 bases at J, with 13 bases between. The CDR3 totals 14 residues. Germline V gene data show CDR1 as SQVTM and CDR2 as ANQGSEA. The chain's CDR3 is CSVEVPTVNYGYTF. For the CDR3, the DNA is TGCAGCGTTGAGGTTCCCACAGTAAACTATGGCTACACCTTC. Full variable domain (missing parts from reference TRBV29-1 and TRBJ1-2): SAVISQKPSRDICQRGTSLTIQCQVDSQVTMMFWYRQQPGQSLTLIATANQGSEATYESGFVIDKFPISRPNLTFSTLTVSNMSPEDSSIYLCSVEVPTVNYGYTFGSGTRLTVV.

This chain connects TRBV21-1 to TRBJ1-2; the tabulated D call, TRBD1, remains unverified against the DNA. TRBV21-1 is a documented pseudogene. CDR3 size: 15 residues. The CDR3 sequence: CASSKCDRGFYGYTF. The CDR3 DNA sequence: TGTGCCAGCAGCAAATGTGACAGGGGATTTTACGGCTACACCTTC.

The chain carries TRBV9 and TRBJ2-5, with TRBD2 matching over 8 bases. The J call may not be correct, given that the DNA end is closer to TRBJ2-7. This CDR3 has 15 residues. The germline gives CDR1 SGDLS, CDR2 YYNGEE. In DNA form, the CDR3 reads TGTGCCAGCAGCCCCCGGACTAGCATCCCTCTCGAGCAGTACTTC. This sequence encodes CASSPRTSIPLEQYF.

The chain links TRBV5-4 to TRBJ2-1, with 9 bases matching TRBD1. The CDR3 totals 13 residues. V trimming: 7 bases; J trimming: 5 bases; junction bases outside the gene matches: 4. Germline CDR1 reads SGHNT; CDR2 reads YYREEE (reference sequence). CDR3 loop: CASGDRVNNEQFF. The DNA for the CDR3 is TGTGCCAGCGGGGACAGGGTAAACAATGAGCAGTTCTTC.

The V gene is TRBV2, the J gene TRBJ1-4, with 9 bases matching TRBD1. This CDR3 spans 15 amino acids. With V trimmed by 4 bases and J by 8 bases, 8 bases remained unmatched. Per the germline V gene, CDR1 is SNHLY and CDR2 is FYNNEI. This CDR3 reads CASSGGTGQVEKLFF. CDR3 nucleotides: TGTGCCAGCAGTGGGGGGACAGGGCAGGTCGAAAAACTGTTTTTT. Using reference TRBV2 and TRBJ1-4 for the parts outside the CDR3, the full variable domain is EPEVTQTPSHQVTQMGQEVILRCVPISNHLYFYWYRQILGQKVEFLVSFYNNEISEKSEIFDDQFSVERPDGSNFTLKIRSTKLEDSAMYFCASSGGTGQVEKLFFGSGTQLSVL.

The rearrangement links TRBV7-9 to TRBJ1-1, with a possible D match to TRBD1 (5 bases). CDR1 is SEHNR and CDR2 is FQNEAQ in the germline V gene (reference sequence). V was trimmed by 1 base and J by 6 bases, leaving 12 bases between them. The CDR3 spans 14 residues. CDR3 in DNA: TGTGCCAGCAGCTTAGAAGGGACTGGACCTGAAGCTTTCTTT. Translation: CASSLEGTGPEAFF.